These 7 T cell receptor beta chains were sequenced from one sample in a study of T-cell reconstitution after alpha-beta-depleted transplantation in children. As it was prepared, the TCRbeta library received unique molecular identifiers. Using its own MiXCR run on the PCR reads, TCRdb lists one record per CDR3 protein. The sample holds about 400,000 distinct CDR3 sequences, approximately 20% seen once. The sample here was PBMCs from the stem cell graft donor, taken from the stem cell graft. The receptors stem from a human donor who donated a stem cell graft to a child with acute myeloid leukemia.

As to this clonotype: The conserved phenylalanine or tryptophan is not found at the CDR3 terminus, so this likely reflects a read error. V and J are TRBV5-8 and TRBJ1-4; D is uncertain. The CDR3 has 17 residues. The germline V gene encodes CDR1 SGHTS and CDR2 YDEGEE. V lost 4 bases and J 0 bases, leaving 16 bases between the germline ends. CDR3 in DNA: TGTGCCAGCAGCCAACCCCGGACGGACCCAACTAATGAAAAACTGTTTTAT. It specifies CASSQPRTDPTNEKLFY.

This clonotype was detected ten times or more. The chain employs TRBV6-5 and TRBJ1-1; TRBD1 is a possible D gene (6 bases). From germline, CDR1 is MNHEY and CDR2 SVGAGI. V was cut by 0 bases and J by 6 bases, with 8 bases left in between. The CDR3 extends over 13 amino acids. CDR3 DNA: TGTGCCAGCAGTTACTCGGCAGGGGCTGAAGCTTTCTTT. It specifies CASSYSAGAEAFF.

This clonotype was counted many times. The chain employs TRBV20-1 and TRBJ2-3; 12 positions match TRBD2. CDR1 and CDR2 from the germline V gene are DFQATT and SNEGSKA (reference sequence). CDR3 length: 17 amino acids. Germline trimming cut 3 bases from V and 5 bases from J; bases unmatched to any gene: 12. The CDR3, as DNA: TGCAGTGCTAGCCTTCCTAGCGGGAGGGCCTCGGGAGATACGCAGTATTTT. Translated, it gives CSASLPSGRASGDTQYF.

The V gene is TRBV20-1, the J gene TRBJ1-1; possible D gene TRBD1, 5 bases. Trimming pared 2 bases from V and 1 base from J, leaving 11 bases between. The CDR3 covers 14 residues. Germline V gives CDR1 DFQATT, CDR2 SNEGSKA (reference sequence). The CDR3, as DNA: TGCAGTGCTAGAAAGGCAGGGCCGAACACTGAAGCTTTCTTT. It translates to CSARKAGPNTEAFF.

Comments on this clonotype: The conserved phenylalanine or tryptophan normally closing the CDR3 is absent here, so this likely arose from a read error. The chain is built from TRBV12-3 or TRBV12-4 and TRBJ1-2; D is undetermined. This CDR3 comprises 13 residues. Trimming left V 5 bases short and J 5 bases short, with 12 bases between. CDR3 nucleotides: TGTGCCAGCAGTCAGGCCTTGGGGTATGGCTACACCTAC. Protein product: CASSQALGYGYTY.

The V and J genes are TRBV12-3 or TRBV12-4 and TRBJ2-1; 12 bases map to TRBD2. The CDR3 length is 15 residues. The trim removed 7 bases at V and 10 bases at J, leaving 11 bases unmatched. This chain's CDR3 is CASNRLAGGPGEQFF. The CDR3, as DNA: TGTGCCAGCAATCGGCTAGCGGGAGGGCCGGGAGAGCAGTTCTTC.

Ten or more counts support this clonotype. This chain links TRBV29-1 with TRBJ2-1, with a possible D match to TRBD2 (5 bases). Germline CDR1 is SQVTM and CDR2 is ANQGSEA. V was cut by 6 bases and J by 10 bases, with 22 bases left in between. The CDR3 sequence is 14 residues long. Written as DNA, the CDR3 is TGCAGCGTCGCCTCGGCCCCGGGATTCGGCGAGCAGTTCTTC. This translates into CSVASAPGFGEQFF.